What follows are 2 T cell receptor beta chains derived from one specimen sequenced in a study of response to subunit inactivated influenza vaccine. TCRdb reprocessed the RT-PCR reads with MiXCR, giving one entry per CDR3 protein. Among more than 150,000 distinct CDR3 sequences listed, about 10% were seen once. This sample comprised CD8+ T cells sorted from PBMCs, obtained around 25 months after vaccination. The receptors were sampled from a man aged 50 to 69 who received an inactivated influenza vaccine.

The rearrangement links TRBV10-1 to TRBJ1-1; D is unclear. CDR1 is WNHNN and CDR2 is SYGVQD in the germline V gene (reference sequence). This CDR3 has 14 amino acids. The V end was cut by 0 bases, the J end by 6 bases, with 11 bases between. The CDR3 reads CASSESTTGSEAFF. CDR3 in DNA: TGCGCCAGCAGTGAGTCGACGACCGGATCTGAAGCTTTCTTT.

This clonotype was counted many times. The V gene is TRBV2, the J gene TRBJ1-2; D uncertain. V lost 4 bases, J lost 4 bases, and 25 bases lay in between. This CDR3 has 18 amino acids. Germline lookup yields CDR1 SNHLY and CDR2 FYNNEI. CDR3 protein: CASSGGPGGQTPLYGYTF. CDR3 bases: TGTGCCAGCAGTGGTGGCCCAGGAGGCCAAACCCCGCTCTATGGCTACACCTTC. Together with reference TRBV2 and TRBJ1-2, the CDR3 gives the full variable domain: EPEVTQTPSHQVTQMGQEVILRCVPISNHLYFYWYRQILGQKVEFLVSFYNNEISEKSEIFDDQFSVERPDGSNFTLKIRSTKLEDSAMYFCASSGGPGGQTPLYGYTFGSGTRLTVV.